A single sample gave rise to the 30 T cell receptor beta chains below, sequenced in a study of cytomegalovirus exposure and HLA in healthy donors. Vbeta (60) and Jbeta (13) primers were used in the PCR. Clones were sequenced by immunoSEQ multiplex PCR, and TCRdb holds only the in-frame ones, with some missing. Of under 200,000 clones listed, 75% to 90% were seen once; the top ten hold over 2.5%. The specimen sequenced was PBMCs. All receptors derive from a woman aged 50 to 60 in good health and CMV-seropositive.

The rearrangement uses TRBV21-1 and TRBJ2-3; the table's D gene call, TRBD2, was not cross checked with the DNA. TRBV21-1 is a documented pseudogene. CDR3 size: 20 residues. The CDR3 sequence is CASSPPRRLAGGPLTDTQYF. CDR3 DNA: TGTGCCAGCAGCCCCCCTCGGCGACTAGCGGGGGGGCCATTGACAGATACGCAGTATTTT.

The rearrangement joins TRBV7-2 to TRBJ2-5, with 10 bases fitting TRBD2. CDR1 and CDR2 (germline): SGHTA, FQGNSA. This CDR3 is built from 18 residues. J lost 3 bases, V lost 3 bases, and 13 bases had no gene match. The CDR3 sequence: CASSFMGMPGLAKETQYF. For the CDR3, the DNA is TGTGCCAGCAGCTTTATGGGTATGCCGGGACTAGCGAAAGAGACCCAGTACTTC.

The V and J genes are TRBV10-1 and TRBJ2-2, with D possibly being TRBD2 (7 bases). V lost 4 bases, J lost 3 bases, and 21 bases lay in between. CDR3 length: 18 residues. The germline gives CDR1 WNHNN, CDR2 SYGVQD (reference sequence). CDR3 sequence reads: CASSVVTRRGRDTGELFF. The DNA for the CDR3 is TGCGCCAGCAGTGTCGTAACTCGGCGGGGGCGAGACACCGGGGAGCTGTTTTTT.

The CDR3 DNA follows: TGCGCCAGCAGCTTGGGCCTAGCGGGCGTCGGCTACAATGAGCAGTTCTTC. The encoded protein is CASSLGLAGVGYNEQFF. The rearrangement uses TRBV5-1 and TRBJ2-1; 8 bases are shared with TRBD2. V lost 0 bases, J lost 3 bases, and 8 bases stayed unmatched. This CDR3 is built from 17 residues. CDR1 is SGHRS, CDR2 YFSETQ, per germline.

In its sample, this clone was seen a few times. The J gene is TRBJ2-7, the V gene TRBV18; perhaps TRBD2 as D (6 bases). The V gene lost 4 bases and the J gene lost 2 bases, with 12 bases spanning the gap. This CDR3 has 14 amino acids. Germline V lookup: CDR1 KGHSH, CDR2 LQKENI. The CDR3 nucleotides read TGTGCCAGCTCACGTGGGGCGGGAACCTACGAGCAGTACTTC. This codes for CASSRGAGTYEQYF.

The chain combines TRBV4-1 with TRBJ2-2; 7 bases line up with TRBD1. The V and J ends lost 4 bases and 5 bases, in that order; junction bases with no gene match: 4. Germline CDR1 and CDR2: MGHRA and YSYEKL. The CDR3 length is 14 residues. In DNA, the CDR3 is TGCGCCAGCAGCCTTCGACAGGGTACCGGGGAGCTGTTTTTT. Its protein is CASSLRQGTGELFF.

The CDR3 DNA sequence: TGTGCCAGCAGTAATGACTGGAGCGGTGAGCAGTTCTTC. Its translation: CASSNDWSGEQFF. This chain joins TRBV6-6 and TRBJ2-1, with D maybe TRBD2 (5 bases). Trimming stripped 5 bases from V and 9 bases from J, with 14 bases between. The length of the CDR3 is 13 residues. Per the germline V gene, CDR1 is MNHNY and CDR2 is SVGAGI (reference sequence).

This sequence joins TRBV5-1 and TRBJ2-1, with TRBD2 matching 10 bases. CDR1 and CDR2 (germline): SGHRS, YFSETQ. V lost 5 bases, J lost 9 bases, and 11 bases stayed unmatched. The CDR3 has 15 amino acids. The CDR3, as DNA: TGCGCCAGCAGAAGTGCACTAGCGGGGCTGAGTGAGCAGTTCTTC. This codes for CASRSALAGLSEQFF.

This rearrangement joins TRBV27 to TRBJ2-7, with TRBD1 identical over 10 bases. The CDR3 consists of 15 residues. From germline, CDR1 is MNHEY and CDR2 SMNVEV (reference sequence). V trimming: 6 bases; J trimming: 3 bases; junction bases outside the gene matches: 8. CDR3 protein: CASRYSRDRGYEQYF. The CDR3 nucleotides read TGTGCCAGCAGATACTCCAGGGACAGGGGCTACGAGCAGTACTTC.

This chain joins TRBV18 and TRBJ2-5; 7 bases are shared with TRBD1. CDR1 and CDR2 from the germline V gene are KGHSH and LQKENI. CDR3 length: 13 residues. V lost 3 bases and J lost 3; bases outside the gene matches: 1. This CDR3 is CASSPGQKETQYF. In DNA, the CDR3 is TGTGCCAGCTCACCGGGACAGAAAGAGACCCAGTACTTC.

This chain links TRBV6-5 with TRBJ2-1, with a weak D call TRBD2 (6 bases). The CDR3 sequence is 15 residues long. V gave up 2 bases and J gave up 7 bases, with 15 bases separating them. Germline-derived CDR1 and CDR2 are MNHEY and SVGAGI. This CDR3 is CASSYGTSLGNEQFF. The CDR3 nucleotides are TGTGCCAGCAGTTACGGGACTTCTTTAGGGAATGAGCAGTTCTTC.

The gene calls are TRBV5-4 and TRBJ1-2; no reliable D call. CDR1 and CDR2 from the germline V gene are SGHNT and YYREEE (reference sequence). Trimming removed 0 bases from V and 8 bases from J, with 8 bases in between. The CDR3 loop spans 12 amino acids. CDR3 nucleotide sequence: TGTGCCAGCAGCTTGGCTAGTAGGGGCTACACCTTC. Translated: CASSLASRGYTF.

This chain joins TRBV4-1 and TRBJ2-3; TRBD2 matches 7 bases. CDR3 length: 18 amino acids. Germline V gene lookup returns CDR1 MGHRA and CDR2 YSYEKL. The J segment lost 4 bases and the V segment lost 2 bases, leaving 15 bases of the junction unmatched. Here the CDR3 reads CASSQSGQERGSSDTQYF. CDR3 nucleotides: TGCGCCAGCAGCCAATCCGGCCAGGAGCGGGGATCTTCAGATACGCAGTATTTT.

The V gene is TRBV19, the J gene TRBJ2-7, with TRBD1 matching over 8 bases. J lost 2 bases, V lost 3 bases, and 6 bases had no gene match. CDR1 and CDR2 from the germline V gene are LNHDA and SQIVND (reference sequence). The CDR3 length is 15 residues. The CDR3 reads CASSMPRQGTYEQYF. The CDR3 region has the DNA TGTGCCAGTAGTATGCCCCGACAGGGGACCTACGAGCAGTACTTC.

The CDR3 sequence: CASSSDRGGSNQPQHF. CDR3 in DNA: TGTGCCAGTAGCAGCGACAGGGGGGGTAGCAATCAGCCCCAGCATTTT. J is TRBJ1-5 and V is TRBV19; 9 nucleotides agree with TRBD1. Trimming at V came to 6 bases and at J to 0 bases, leaving 6 bases not matched to a gene. This CDR3 is 16 amino acids long. Germline lookup yields CDR1 LNHDA and CDR2 SQIVND (reference sequence). The full variable domain, in which reference TRBV19 and TRBJ1-5 provide the parts outside the CDR3, is DGGITQSPKYLFRKEGQNVTLSCEQNLNHDAMYWYRQDPGQGLRLIYYSQIVNDFQKGDIAEGYSVSREKKESFPLTVTSAQKNPTAFYLCASSSDRGGSNQPQHFGDGTRLSIL.

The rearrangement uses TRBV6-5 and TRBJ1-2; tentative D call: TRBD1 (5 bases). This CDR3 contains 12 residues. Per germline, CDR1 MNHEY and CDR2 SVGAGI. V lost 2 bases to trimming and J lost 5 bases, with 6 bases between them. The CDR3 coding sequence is TGTGCCAGCAGTTACCGGACATATGGCTACACCTTC. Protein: CASSYRTYGYTF.

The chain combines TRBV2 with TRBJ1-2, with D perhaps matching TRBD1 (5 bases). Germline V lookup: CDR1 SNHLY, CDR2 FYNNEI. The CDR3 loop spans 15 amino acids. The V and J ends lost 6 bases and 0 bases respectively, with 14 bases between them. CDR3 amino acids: CASSLGLPANYGYTF. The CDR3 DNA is TGTGCCAGCAGCCTGGGACTCCCAGCTAACTATGGCTACACCTTC. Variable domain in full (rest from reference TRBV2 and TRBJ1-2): EPEVTQTPSHQVTQMGQEVILRCVPISNHLYFYWYRQILGQKVEFLVSFYNNEISEKSEIFDDQFSVERPDGSNFTLKIRSTKLEDSAMYFCASSLGLPANYGYTFGSGTRLTVV.

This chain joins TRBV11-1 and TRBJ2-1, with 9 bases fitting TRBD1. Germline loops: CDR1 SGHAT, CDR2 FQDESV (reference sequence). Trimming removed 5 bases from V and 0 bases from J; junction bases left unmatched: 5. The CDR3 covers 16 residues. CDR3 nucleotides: TGTGCCAGCAGCAGCCGGGACAGGGTCTCCTACAATGAGCAGTTCTTC. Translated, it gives CASSSRDRVSYNEQFF.

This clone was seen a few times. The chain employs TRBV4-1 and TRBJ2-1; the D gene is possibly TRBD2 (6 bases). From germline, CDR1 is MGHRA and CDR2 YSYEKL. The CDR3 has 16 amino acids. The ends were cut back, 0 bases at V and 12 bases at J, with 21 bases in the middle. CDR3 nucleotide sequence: TGCGCCAGCAGCCAAGATTCAACTAGCTCACGGTTGGGGCAGTTCTTC. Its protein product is CASSQDSTSSRLGQFF.

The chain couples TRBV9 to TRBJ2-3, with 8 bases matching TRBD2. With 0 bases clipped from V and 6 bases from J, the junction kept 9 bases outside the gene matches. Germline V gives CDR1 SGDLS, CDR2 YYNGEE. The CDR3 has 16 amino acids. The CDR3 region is CASSVAGGLVPDTQYF. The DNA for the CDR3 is TGTGCCAGCAGCGTAGCTGGGGGACTAGTCCCCGATACGCAGTATTTT. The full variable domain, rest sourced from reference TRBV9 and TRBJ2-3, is DSGVTQTPKHLITATGQRVTLRCSPRSGDLSVYWYQQSLDQGLQFLIQYYNGEERAKGNILERFSAQQFPDLHSELNLSSLELGDSALYFCASSVAGGLVPDTQYFGPGTRLTVL.

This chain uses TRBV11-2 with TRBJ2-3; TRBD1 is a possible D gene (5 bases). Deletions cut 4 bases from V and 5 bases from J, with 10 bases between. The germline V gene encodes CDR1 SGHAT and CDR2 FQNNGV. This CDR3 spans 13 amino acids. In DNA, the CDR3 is TGTGCCAGCAGCTCCAGGGATGGAGATACGCAGTATTTT. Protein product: CASSSRDGDTQYF.

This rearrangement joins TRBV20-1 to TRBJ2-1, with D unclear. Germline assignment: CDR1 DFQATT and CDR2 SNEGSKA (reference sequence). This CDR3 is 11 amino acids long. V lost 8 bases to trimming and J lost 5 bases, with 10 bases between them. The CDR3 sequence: CSSLRNNEQFF. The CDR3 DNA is TGCAGTTCGCTACGCAACAATGAGCAGTTCTTC.

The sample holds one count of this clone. The CDR3 nucleotides read TGTGCCAGCAGCTTACTCCCCAGGGGGGCTAGCGGGGGGGCCGGTAGCACCGGGGAGCTGTTTTTT. It codes for CASSLLPRGASGGAGSTGELFF. The rearrangement uses TRBV7-8 and TRBJ2-2, with 12 bases fitting TRBD2. Trimming at V came to 2 bases and at J to 4 bases, leaving 20 bases not matched to a gene. The CDR3 covers 22 residues. Germline loops: CDR1 SGHVS, CDR2 FQNEAQ.

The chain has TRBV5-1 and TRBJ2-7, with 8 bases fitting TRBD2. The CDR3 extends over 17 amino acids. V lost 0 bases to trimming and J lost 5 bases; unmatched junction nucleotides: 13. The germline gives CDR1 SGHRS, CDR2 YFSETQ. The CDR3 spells CASSLVRGGAGFDEQYF. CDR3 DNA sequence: TGCGCCAGCAGCTTGGTACGGGGGGGAGCGGGATTCGACGAGCAGTACTTC.

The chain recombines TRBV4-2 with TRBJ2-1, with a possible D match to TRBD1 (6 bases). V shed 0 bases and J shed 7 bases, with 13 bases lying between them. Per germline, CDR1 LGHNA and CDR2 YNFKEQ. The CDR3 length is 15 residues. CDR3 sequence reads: CASSQEGQGTNEQFF. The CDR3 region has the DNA TGTGCCAGCAGCCAAGAGGGGCAGGGGACGAATGAGCAGTTCTTC.

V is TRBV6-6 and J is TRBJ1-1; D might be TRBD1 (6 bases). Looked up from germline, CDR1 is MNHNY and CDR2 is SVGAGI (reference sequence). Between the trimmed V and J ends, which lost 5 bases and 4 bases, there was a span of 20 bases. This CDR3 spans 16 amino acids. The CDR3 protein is CASSTRDQGRGTEAFF. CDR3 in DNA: TGTGCCAGCAGTACCCGGGACCAGGGGAGGGGCACTGAAGCTTTCTTT.

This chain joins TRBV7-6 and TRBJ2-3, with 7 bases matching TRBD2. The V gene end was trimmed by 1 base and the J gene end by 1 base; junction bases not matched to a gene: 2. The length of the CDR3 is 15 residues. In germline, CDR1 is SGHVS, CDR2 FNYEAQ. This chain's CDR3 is CASSLVLAGTDTQYF. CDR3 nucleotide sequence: TGTGCCAGCAGCTTAGTCCTAGCGGGCACAGATACGCAGTATTTT.

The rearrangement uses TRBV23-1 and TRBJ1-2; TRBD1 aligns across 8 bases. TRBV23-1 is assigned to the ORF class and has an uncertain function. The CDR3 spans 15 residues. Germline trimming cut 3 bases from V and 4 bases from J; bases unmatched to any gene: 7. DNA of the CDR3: TGCGCCAGCAGTCATGCAGGGGGCAACCTCTATGGCTACACCTTC. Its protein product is CASSHAGGNLYGYTF.

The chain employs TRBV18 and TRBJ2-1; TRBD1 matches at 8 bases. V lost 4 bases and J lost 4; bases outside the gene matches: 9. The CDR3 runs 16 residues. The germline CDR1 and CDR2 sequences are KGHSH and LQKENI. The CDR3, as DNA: TGTGCCAGCTCACTGCGCCGGGACAGGAGTTACAATGAGCAGTTCTTC. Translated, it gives CASSLRRDRSYNEQFF.

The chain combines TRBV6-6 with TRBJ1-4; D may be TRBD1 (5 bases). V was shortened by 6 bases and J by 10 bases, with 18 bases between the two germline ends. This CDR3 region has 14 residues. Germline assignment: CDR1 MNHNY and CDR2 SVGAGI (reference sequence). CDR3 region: CASRPPGEWGKLFF. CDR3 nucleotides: TGTGCCAGCAGACCCCCGGGGGAGTGGGGAAAACTGTTTTTT.